The 18 T cell receptor beta chains presented below share a single source sample, sequenced in a study of blood T cell repertoires in COVID-19. Sequencing was performed with immunoSEQ multiplex PCR; in TCRdb, only in-frame clones are kept and a portion is missing. The sample has about 170,000 clones, about 88% seen once. The sequencing input was peripheral blood. Source of these receptors: a man between 60 and 75 years old with acute or convalescent COVID-19.

The genes are TRBV28 and TRBJ1-4; 7 nucleotides line up with TRBD1. This CDR3 is 21 amino acids long. V lost 5 bases to trimming and J lost 2 bases; unmatched junction nucleotides: 23. CDR1 is MDHEN, CDR2 SYDVKM, per germline. The CDR3 reads CASSVFDFTGTEGVTNEKLFF. DNA of the CDR3: TGTGCCAGCAGTGTTTTTGATTTTACCGGGACAGAGGGGGTCACTAATGAAAAACTGTTTTTT.

The rearrangement links TRBV7-9 to TRBJ2-2; 10 bases fit TRBD1. Germline V gene lookup returns CDR1 SEHNR and CDR2 FQNEAQ (reference sequence). The CDR3 loop spans 17 amino acids. The ends lost 2 bases at V and 6 bases at J; junction bases unmatched: 9. CDR3 amino acids: CASSLYRDRGFSGELFF. As DNA, the CDR3 is TGTGCCAGCAGCTTATACCGGGACAGGGGATTTTCCGGGGAGCTGTTTTTT.

The rearrangement joins TRBV9 to TRBJ1-2, with a possible D match to TRBD1 (6 bases). V was shortened by 3 bases and J by 1 base, with 13 bases between the two germline ends. The CDR3 is 15 amino acids. The germline gives CDR1 SGDLS, CDR2 YYNGEE. CDR3 DNA sequence: TGTGCCAGCAGCGCGAGACAGGATTTTAACTATGGCTACACCTTC. Translation gives CASSARQDFNYGYTF.

The chain uses TRBV7-9 and TRBJ2-3; D is possibly TRBD1 (5 bases). The V end was cut by 5 bases, the J end by 1 base, with 13 bases between. The CDR3 is made up of 15 amino acids. Germline CDR1 is SEHNR and CDR2 is FQNEAQ (reference sequence). CDR3 nucleotides: TGTGCCAGCAGCCCAACAGGTGGGGGCACAGATACGCAGTATTTT. Translated: CASSPTGGGTDTQYF.

This clone came up once. This chain uses TRBV15 with TRBJ1-6, with D perhaps TRBD1 (5 bases). V shed 3 bases and J shed 10 bases, with 22 bases lying between them. The CDR3 spans 17 residues. Germline CDR1 is LNHNV and CDR2 is YYDKDF (reference sequence). The DNA for the CDR3 is TGTGCCACCAGCAGGGCTTCGGGCGGGGGTGGCCGATCACCCCTCCACTTT. This encodes CATSRASGGGGRSPLHF. Full variable domain (missing parts from reference TRBV15 and TRBJ1-6): DAMVIQNPRYQVTQFGKPVTLSCSQTLNHNVMYWYQQKSSQAPKLLFHYYDKDFNNEADTPDNFQSRRPNTSFCFLDIRSPGLGDTAMYLCATSRASGGGGRSPLHFGNGTRLTVT.

V usage is TRBV7-2 and J usage is TRBJ2-3; 9 nucleotides agree with TRBD2. The germline V gene encodes CDR1 SGHTA and CDR2 FQGNSA. This CDR3 comprises 15 residues. The junction had 5 bases not matched to a gene; V was cut back by 0 bases and J by 7 bases. The CDR3 reads CASSLAGGRAYTQYF. CDR3 bases: TGTGCCAGCAGCTTAGCCGGCGGGAGGGCCTATACGCAGTATTTT.

The chain joins TRBV6-5 to TRBJ1-1, with TRBD1 matching 9 bases. Per the germline V gene, CDR1 is MNHEY and CDR2 is SVGAGI. CDR3 length: 15 residues. After removal of 2 bases from V and 7 bases from J, the junction contained 8 bases not matched to a gene. The DNA for the CDR3 is TGTGCCAGCAGTTACAAGACAGGGGGGGATAGTGAAGCTTTCTTT. Amino acids: CASSYKTGGDSEAFF.

This clone appeared once. CDR3 DNA: TGTGCCAGCAGTGACTCGAGCTACGGGACCTACGAGCAGTACGTC. This gives the protein CASSDSSYGTYEQYV. The chain employs TRBV6-4 and TRBJ2-7; perhaps TRBD2 as D (5 bases). V gave up 0 bases and J gave up 2 bases, with 11 bases separating them. CDR3 length: 15 amino acids. In germline, CDR1 is MRHNA, CDR2 SNTAGT.

The chain joins TRBV3-1 (or the pseudogene TRBV3-2) to TRBJ1-1; D unresolved. CDR3 length: 14 residues. Germline CDR1 reads LGHDT; CDR2 reads YNNKEL (reference sequence). Trimming took off 3 bases at V and 3 bases at J, with 11 bases between the two ends. The CDR3 spells CASSQTRGYTEAFF. The DNA of the CDR3 is TGTGCCAGCAGCCAGACCCGAGGTTACACTGAAGCTTTCTTT.

The chain joins TRBV7-3 to TRBJ1-6; 9 nucleotides align to TRBD1. Germline V CDR1 and CDR2: SGHTA, FQGTGA. This CDR3 has 15 residues. Trimming removed 4 bases from V and 9 bases from J; junction bases left unmatched: 7. The CDR3 nucleotides read TGTGCCAGCAGCTCGGCGACAGGGGGTGGTTCACCCCTCCACTTT. This translates into CASSSATGGGSPLHF.

This clone is a singleton in its sample. This chain connects TRBV6-1 to TRBJ2-7, with TRBD1 as a possible D gene (7 bases). Germline V CDR1 and CDR2: MNHNS, SASEGT. Trimming left V 3 bases short and J 4 bases short, with 13 bases between. The CDR3 is 14 residues long. The chain's CDR3 is CASSDRSGGYEQYF. CDR3 sequence (DNA): TGTGCCAGCAGTGATAGGTCAGGGGGGTACGAGCAGTACTTC.

This chain joins TRBV11-2 and TRBJ2-4; D possibly corresponds to TRBD1 (6 bases). The germline V gene has CDR1 SGHAT and CDR2 FQNNGV. The CDR3 extends over 19 amino acids. V lost 1 base to trimming and J lost 0 bases, with 19 bases between them. CDR3 loop: CASSLGTEITSRAKNIQYF. Here the CDR3 DNA reads TGTGCCAGCAGCTTAGGGACAGAGATCACAAGTCGAGCCAAAAACATTCAGTACTTC.

The rearrangement joins TRBV7-2 to TRBJ2-5; 9 bases match TRBD1. V gave up 1 base and J gave up 5 bases; unmatched junction bases: 5. Germline lookup yields CDR1 SGHTA and CDR2 FQGNSA. The CDR3 loop spans 15 amino acids. The CDR3 DNA sequence: TGTGCCAGCAGCTTAGATGGACAGGGGTTGGAGACCCAGTACTTC. This encodes CASSLDGQGLETQYF.

This clone has only a few counts. The chain links TRBV9 to TRBJ1-2; TRBD1 matches at 10 bases. The CDR3 has 14 residues. Per germline, CDR1 SGDLS and CDR2 YYNGEE. V trimming: 2 bases; J trimming: 6 bases; junction bases outside the gene matches: 4. DNA for the CDR3: TGTGCCAGCAGCGTGACCGGGACAGGGGATGGCTACACCTTC. Residues: CASSVTGTGDGYTF.

CDR3 loop: CASSARDRGNEKLFF. The CDR3, as DNA: TGTGCCAGCAGTGCCCGGGACAGGGGGAATGAAAAACTGTTTTTT. The chain couples TRBV2 to TRBJ1-4; 11 nucleotides align to TRBD1. The ends lost 4 bases at V and 5 bases at J; junction bases unmatched: 3. The CDR3 is 15 residues long. The germline gives CDR1 SNHLY, CDR2 FYNNEI.

J is TRBJ1-1 and V is TRBV6-5; D is perhaps TRBD1 (6 bases). Germline lookup yields CDR1 MNHEY and CDR2 SVGAGI. The length of the CDR3 is 13 residues. Trimming stripped 6 bases from V and 5 bases from J, with 13 bases between. CDR3 DNA sequence: TGTGCCAGCAGCCCCTACAGGGATACTGAAGCTTTCTTT. Translation: CASSPYRDTEAFF.

The CDR3 sequence: CATSDMTGADTQYF. Written as DNA, the CDR3 is TGTGCCACCAGTGATATGACAGGGGCAGATACGCAGTATTTT. J is TRBJ2-3 and V is TRBV24-1; 8 bases align to TRBD1. Germline-derived CDR1 and CDR2 are KGHDR and SFDVKD. CDR3 length equals 14 residues. Losses at the gene ends were 3 bases for V and 4 bases for J; bases not matched to a gene: 2.

The V and J genes are TRBV27 and TRBJ2-7; maybe TRBD1 (6 bases). This CDR3 has 14 residues. Trimming cost V 2 bases and J 3 bases, with 11 bases left between them. CDR1 MNHEY and CDR2 SMNVEV come from the germline V gene (reference sequence). The CDR3 is CASSLDRLGYEQYF. CDR3 sequence (DNA): TGTGCCAGCAGTTTAGACAGGCTGGGCTACGAGCAGTACTTC.